The entry below gives a single TCR beta chain sequence along with its context. Its target antigen remains unknown. No much larger clone is present one base from it, and per-base qualities are unavailable. The record originates from a study of T cell changes during pregnancy in multiple sclerosis (dated by TCRdb to the late 2010s). With respect to the entire study: The study examined how the T cell repertoire changed over the course of pregnancy in women with multiple sclerosis.

The library was produced with the immunoSEQ multiplex PCR assay. The clones in this table, taken by TCRdb from immuneACCESS, are in-frame only. Not every clone is retained; where verified, under half of the shortfall comes from an unresolved V gene, and the cause of the rest is unknown. The sample has approximately 50,000 clones on record, roughly 88% of them singletons. Roughly 6.5% of the sample is taken by the ten largest. The germline V gene specifies SGHDN as CDR1 and FVKESK as CDR2. V is cut by 1 base and J by 9 bases, and the space between the germline ends is 9 bases. Counted from cysteine to phenylalanine, this CDR3 has 12 amino acids. Only the CDR3 part of the read is kept: 36 bases, read in frame from the first base.

The TCR originated in a female donor in good health, enrolled as a control in a pregnancy study. The sample was peripheral blood, taken in the third trimester of pregnancy. In this chain, TRBV14 is recombined with TRBJ1-2, with no confidently assigned D gene. The sequence in DNA is TGTGCCAGCAGCCAAGTGGCCCGAAGCTACACCTTC. Translated, it reads CASSQVARSYTF.